This T cell receptor beta chain was sequenced during a study of blood T cell repertoires in COVID-19. About the research overall: Acute-phase and convalescent COVID-19 samples originated in the United States, Italy and Spain. Sample material is recorded as cDNA or gDNA derived from T cells, B-cell-depleted T cells, or PBMCs.

This clone was observed a single time. Original handling: Amplifying reference gene primers gave estimates of nucleated cell counts. Produced via immunoSEQ multiplex PCR; TCRdb's table is partial and in-frame only. The V and J calls and the clone size are those of that table, but D and trimming were determined from the DNA. This repertoire shows about 97,000 clones, more than 70% found once; its top ten account for nearly 20%. Sequencing was carried out using peripheral blood. This TCR was recovered from a human donor in a cohort sampled during active COVID-19.

CDR3 amino acids: CASSRKLAGRSYNEQFF. For the CDR3, the DNA is TGTGCCAGCAGCCGTAAACTAGCGGGAAGGTCCTACAATGAGCAGTTCTTC. The chain recombines TRBV3-1 (or the pseudogene TRBV3-2) with TRBJ2-1, with 10 bases that match TRBD2. The CDR3 runs 17 residues. Germline lookup yields CDR1 LGHDT and CDR2 YNNKEL (reference sequence). The ends lost 4 bases at V and 1 base at J; junction bases unmatched: 7.